These 24 T cell receptor beta chains originate from one sample sequenced in a study of CD8 T cells in Susac syndrome. About 0.5 to 1 ug RNA was reverse transcribed with random hexamers. TCRdb ran MiXCR on the immunoSEQ multiplex PCR reads and lists one entry per CDR3 protein. The sample has 95,000 to 150,000 distinct CDR3 sequences; about 93% are singletons. Sequencing was done on a sample of CD8+ T cells from PBMCs. The receptors derive from a human donor with Susac syndrome.

V gene TRBV10-2 combines with J gene TRBJ1-6; 7 bases are shared with TRBD1. The ends lost 5 bases at V and 6 bases at J; junction bases unmatched: 10. The CDR3 runs to 16 residues. CDR1 WSHSY and CDR2 SAAADI come from the germline V gene. The CDR3 sequence: CASSKLTGTANSPLHF. In DNA form, the CDR3 reads TGCGCCAGCAGTAAACTCACCGGGACAGCTAATTCACCCCTCCACTTT.

The J gene is TRBJ2-3, the V gene TRBV6-1; the D gene is possibly TRBD1 (6 bases). Germline V gives CDR1 MNHNS, CDR2 SASEGT. The V end lost 8 bases, the J end lost 0 bases, and 24 bases lay between the germline ends. The CDR3 loop spans 18 amino acids. CDR3: CASRKPRQARPSTDTQYF. CDR3 in DNA: TGTGCCAGCCGTAAGCCCCGACAGGCCCGTCCTAGCACAGATACGCAGTATTTT.

The rearrangement uses TRBV20-1 and TRBJ2-7, with D hard to call. The CDR3 has 15 residues. The V gene lost 6 bases and the J gene lost 4 bases, with 22 bases spanning the gap. CDR1 is DFQATT, CDR2 SNEGSKA, per germline (reference sequence). The CDR3 reads CSAPSPGFDGYEQYF. CDR3 in DNA: TGCAGTGCCCCGAGTCCCGGGTTTGATGGGTACGAGCAGTACTTC.

The genes are TRBV15 and TRBJ2-7, with D perhaps matching TRBD2 (6 bases). The CDR3 has 13 residues. V was trimmed by 1 base and J by 6 bases, leaving 10 bases between them. Germline V gene lookup returns CDR1 LNHNV and CDR2 YYDKDF (reference sequence). The CDR3: CATSRVEGREQYF. The CDR3 nucleotides read TGTGCCACCAGCAGAGTGGAGGGACGCGAGCAGTACTTC. The complete variable domain, with remaining parts taken from reference TRBV15 and TRBJ2-7, reads DAMVIQNPRYQVTQFGKPVTLSCSQTLNHNVMYWYQQKSSQAPKLLFHYYDKDFNNEADTPDNFQSRRPNTSFCFLDIRSPGLGDTAMYLCATSRVEGREQYFGPGTRLTVT.

This chain connects TRBV12-5 to TRBJ2-7, with D unresolved. V shed 3 bases and J shed 2 bases, with 8 bases lying between them. Germline CDR1 LGHNT, CDR2 FRNRAP. The CDR3 contains 13 residues. CDR3 sequence: CASGLRPTYEQYF. In DNA, the CDR3 is TGTGCTAGTGGTTTACGTCCGACCTACGAGCAGTACTTC.

V and J are TRBV29-1 and TRBJ2-7; 7 nucleotides agree with TRBD2. CDR1 is SQVTM and CDR2 is ANQGSEA in the germline V gene. With 0 bases clipped from V and 6 bases from J, the junction kept 5 bases outside the gene matches. CDR3 length: 13 residues. CDR3 nucleotides: TGCAGCGTTGAAGATCTGGGAGGGGTCGAGCAGTACTTC. The encoded protein is CSVEDLGGVEQYF.

CDR3 coding DNA: TGTGCCAGCAGCTTACCCGGGACAGGGGAACGAGCTTTCTTT. It is translated as CASSLPGTGERAFF. The chain has TRBV7-3 and TRBJ1-1, with TRBD1 matching over 10 bases. CDR1 and CDR2 from the germline V gene are SGHTA and FQGTGA. The CDR3 has 14 amino acids. V was clipped by 2 bases and J by 10 bases; unmatched bases: 7.

Only one count was recorded for this clonotype. The rearrangement joins TRBV7-2 to TRBJ2-3, with 7 bases that match TRBD2. The CDR3 runs 16 residues. The germline V gene encodes CDR1 SGHTA and CDR2 FQGNSA. With V trimmed by 2 bases and J by 3 bases, 8 bases remained unmatched. CDR3 in amino acids: CASSLPGGSITDTQYF. The CDR3 DNA is TGTGCCAGCAGCTTACCCGGGGGGAGCATAACAGATACGCAGTATTTT.

The V gene is TRBV6-6, the J gene TRBJ2-2; 7 nucleotides align to TRBD1. Trimming at V came to 6 bases and at J to 4 bases, leaving 11 bases not matched to a gene. In germline, CDR1 is MNHNY, CDR2 SVGAGI (reference sequence). The CDR3 length is 16 residues. This CDR3 is CASSPHSGQSTGELFF. As DNA, the CDR3 is TGTGCCAGCAGCCCCCACTCGGGACAGTCCACCGGGGAGCTGTTTTTT.

The chain has TRBV12-3 or TRBV12-4 and TRBJ2-1, with TRBD1 identical over 9 bases. This CDR3 has 17 amino acids. Unmatched junction bases numbered 13, after V lost 4 bases and J lost 6 bases. The chain's CDR3 is CASSSSDRGRSGNEQFF. CDR3 nucleotides: TGTGCCAGCAGTTCCTCGGACAGGGGTAGGTCTGGCAATGAGCAGTTCTTC.

V usage is TRBV5-1 and J usage is TRBJ2-5; D not resolved. V was trimmed by 2 bases and J by 5 bases, leaving 10 bases between them. CDR1 is SGHRS and CDR2 is YFSETQ in the germline V gene. The CDR3 spans 13 residues. The CDR3 region is CASSLTVLETQYF. In DNA, the CDR3 is TGCGCCAGCAGCTTAACGGTATTGGAGACCCAGTACTTC.

The V gene is TRBV27, the J gene TRBJ1-1; D possibly corresponds to TRBD1 (5 bases). CDR1 is MNHEY and CDR2 is SMNVEV in the germline V gene (reference sequence). There are 16 residues in the CDR3. V was clipped by 1 base and J by 0 bases, with 12 bases between them. Written as DNA, the CDR3 is TGTGCCAGCAGTTTATTCCCTACAGGTTTGAACACTGAAGCTTTCTTT. Its protein is CASSLFPTGLNTEAFF.

The rearrangement uses TRBV20-1 and TRBJ1-2; TRBD1 aligns across 7 bases. Germline loops: CDR1 DFQATT, CDR2 SNEGSKA (reference sequence). V was pared by 6 bases and J by 7 bases, with 5 bases of the junction left unmatched. The CDR3 loop spans 11 amino acids. The CDR3 coding sequence is TGCAGTGCCACCGGGACAGCTGGCTACACCTTC. Protein: CSATGTAGYTF.

V usage is TRBV6-2 or TRBV6-3 and J usage is TRBJ2-7; 9 nucleotides align to TRBD2. The germline V gene encodes CDR1 MNHEY and CDR2 SVGEGT. This CDR3 spans 14 amino acids. J lost 5 bases, V lost 8 bases, and 10 bases had no gene match. This CDR3 reads CASAGSGGLHEQYF. The CDR3 coding sequence is TGTGCCAGCGCTGGCAGCGGGGGGCTCCACGAGCAGTACTTC.

The chain links TRBV29-1 to TRBJ2-2, with D uncertain. The CDR3 length is 11 residues. Germline CDR1 SQVTM, CDR2 ANQGSEA. V was clipped by 7 bases and J by 6 bases, with 9 bases between them. CDR3 nucleotides: TGCAGCGCCCACCTAGCCGGGGAGCTGTTTTTT. This encodes CSAHLAGELFF.

The chain is built from TRBV27 and TRBJ2-7; tentatively, D is TRBD1 (6 bases). Trimming stripped 3 bases from V and 5 bases from J, with 11 bases between. This CDR3 has 13 amino acids. Germline V CDR1 and CDR2: MNHEY, SMNVEV (reference sequence). CDR3 bases: TGTGCCAGCAGTTTGGCCAGGGGAGACGAGCAGTACTTC. Protein sequence: CASSLARGDEQYF.

This rearrangement joins TRBV3-1 to TRBJ2-7; unclear D gene. CDR1 and CDR2 (germline): LGHDT, YNNKEL (reference sequence). This CDR3 is 13 amino acids long. Trimming stripped 0 bases from V and 2 bases from J, with 5 bases between. The CDR3 sequence: CASSQEQAYEQYF. Here the CDR3 DNA reads TGTGCCAGCAGCCAAGAGCAGGCCTACGAGCAGTACTTC.

The rearrangement uses TRBV9 and TRBJ2-3; 11 bases align to TRBD2. There are 17 residues in the CDR3. Losses at the gene ends were 1 base for V and 2 bases for J; bases not matched to a gene: 6. Germline V gene sequence: CDR1 SGDLS, CDR2 YYNGEE. The CDR3 region has the DNA TGTGCCAGCAGCGTAAGGGCTAGCGGGGGGTCCACAGATACGCAGTATTTT. Protein: CASSVRASGGSTDTQYF.

The chain is built from TRBV2 and TRBJ2-7; weak D call: TRBD2 (5 bases). The CDR3 spans 12 residues. From germline, CDR1 is SNHLY and CDR2 FYNNEI. V lost 7 bases and J 3 bases, leaving 10 bases between the germline ends. DNA of the CDR3: TGTGCCAGCACCGAAGGGAGCTACGAGCAGTACTTC. It is translated as CASTEGSYEQYF.

This chain uses TRBV6-6 with TRBJ2-7; TRBD2 aligns across 8 bases. The CDR3 has 16 amino acids. Trimming at V came to 5 bases and at J to 1 base, leaving 10 bases not matched to a gene. Germline V gene sequence: CDR1 MNHNY, CDR2 SVGAGI (reference sequence). The CDR3 sequence: CASSPRGGTGSYEQYF. The CDR3 DNA is TGTGCCAGCAGTCCACGGGGGGGTACAGGGTCCTACGAGCAGTACTTC.

The rearrangement joins TRBV25-1 to TRBJ2-1, with a possible D match to TRBD2 (7 bases). Between the trimmed V and J ends, which lost 9 bases and 1 base, there was a span of 19 bases. The germline V gene has CDR1 MGHDK and CDR2 SYGVNS. The CDR3 has 16 residues. CDR3 region: CARWGGGLGSYNEQFF. CDR3 DNA sequence: TGTGCCAGGTGGGGAGGGGGACTCGGGTCCTACAATGAGCAGTTCTTC.

The chain joins TRBV24-1 to TRBJ2-2; D gene uncertain. CDR3 length equals 13 residues. CDR1 and CDR2 from the germline V gene are KGHDR and SFDVKD. Deletions cut 5 bases from V and 5 bases from J, with 8 bases between. In nucleotides, the CDR3 is TGTGCCACCAGTGTCACAGTTACCGGGGAGCTGTTTTTT. Its protein is CATSVTVTGELFF.

The chain employs TRBV11-2 and TRBJ2-1; 8 nucleotides agree with TRBD2. The CDR3 length is 11 residues. The germline gives CDR1 SGHAT, CDR2 FQNNGV. The junction had 5 bases not matched to a gene; V was cut back by 10 bases and J by 9 bases. CDR3 coding DNA: TGTGCCACCTTCGGACTAGCTGAGCAGTTCTTC. It yields the protein CATFGLAEQFF. Full variable domain (remainder filled in from reference TRBV11-2 and TRBJ2-1): EAGVAQSPRYKIIEKRQSVAFWCNPISGHATLYWYQQILGQGPKLLIQFQNNGVVDDSQLPKDRFSAERLKGVDSTLKIQPAKLEDSAVYLCATFGLAEQFFGPGTRLTVL.

The chain combines TRBV9 with TRBJ2-7, with TRBD2 identical over 8 bases. Germline V gene sequence: CDR1 SGDLS, CDR2 YYNGEE. The CDR3 covers 15 residues. The ends lost 4 bases at V and 1 base at J; junction bases unmatched: 7. The CDR3 loop reads CASSQTGGESYEQYF. The CDR3 nucleotides read TGTGCCAGCAGCCAAACGGGGGGGGAGTCCTACGAGCAGTACTTC.